This TCR beta chain was sequenced in a study of ipilimumab plus nivolumab after autologous stem cell transplantation. Study results and limitations: TCR repertoire, Treg phenotype and gut microbiota reportedly support more study of this approach.

Checkpoint therapy with ipilimumab 1 mg/kg began 14 to 28 days after transplant. The germline V gene encodes CDR1 SGDLS and CDR2 YYNGEE. The CDR3 is 17 residues long. V dropped 3 bases and J dropped 1; count of bases not matched to a gene: 9. Some clones are missing from TCRdb's copy, which holds only in-frame ones; the method was immunoSEQ multiplex PCR. The repertoire holds 20,000 to 30,000 clones, with around 84% as singletons. On this clone: Its specificity is not known.

The J gene is TRBJ2-7, the V gene TRBV9; TRBD1 matches 11 bases. Sample: PBMCs, taken in a trial of ipilimumab plus nivolumab as post-transplant consolidation. This TCR was recovered from a male donor with diffuse large B-cell lymphoma. The DNA for the CDR3 is TGTGCCAGCAGCGGAGACCTGGGGACAGGGGGATCCTACGAGCAGTACTTC. Its protein is CASSGDLGTGGSYEQYF.